This T cell receptor beta chain derives from a study of T cell responses to AZD1222 COVID-19 vaccine. The study's findings and limits: Most donors were white British, females outnumbered males, and clonal diversity was possibly underestimated. Regions 160-218 and 743-854 dominated among vaccine-associated CD4 TCRs spanning spike. The study found Spike-specific TCR breadth and depth rose after two AZD1222 doses.

As for this clone: Its target is unknown.

Data came from immunoSEQ multiplex PCR; TCRdb stores just in-frame clones and leaves some out. The sample records about 82,000 clones, 90% to 95% being singletons. V dropped 2 bases and J dropped 2 bases, with 12 bases sitting between them. The CDR3 runs 16 residues. Germline loops: CDR1 SEHNR, CDR2 FQNEAQ (reference sequence). This rearrangement joins TRBV7-9 to TRBJ2-2, with D possibly matching TRBD2 (6 bases). Source: peripheral blood, taken on day 0 of AZD1222 vaccination. The TCR comes from an adult in good health. The CDR3 loop reads CASSLLTAGNTGELFF. The CDR3 coding sequence is TGTGCCAGCAGCTTACTTACAGCGGGTAACACCGGGGAGCTGTTTTTT.